The 22 T cell receptor beta chains given below trace back to one sample, sequenced in a study of immune evolution from preneoplasia to lung adenocarcinoma. Assay: immunoSEQ multiplex PCR; the TCRdb copy retains only in-frame clones and omits some. The sample lists 6,500 to 8,500 clones; roughly 80% were seen once. What was sequenced was FFPE minimally invasive lung adenocarcinoma tissue. The receptors were gathered from an older donor with lung adenocarcinoma.

This rearrangement joins TRBV6-5 to TRBJ2-7; tentatively, D is TRBD2 (5 bases). Trimming took off 2 bases at V and 12 bases at J, with 23 bases between the two ends. This CDR3 has 15 residues. The germline V gene encodes CDR1 MNHEY and CDR2 SVGAGI. The CDR3 sequence is CASSYTAAPHFGRYF. The CDR3 nucleotides are TGTGCCAGCAGTTACACAGCGGCACCACACTTTGGGAGGTACTTC.

This clone was counted only a few times. J is TRBJ2-2 and V is TRBV7-9; 7 bases align to TRBD1. The junction had 4 bases not matched to a gene; V was cut back by 5 bases and J by 7 bases. Germline lookup yields CDR1 SEHNR and CDR2 FQNEAQ (reference sequence). The CDR3 sequence is 13 residues long. Here the CDR3 reads CASSQTGNGELFF. The CDR3 nucleotides read TGTGCCAGCAGCCAGACAGGGAACGGGGAGCTGTTTTTT. The full variable domain, rest sourced from reference TRBV7-9 and TRBJ2-2, is DTGVSQNPRHKITKRGQNVTFRCDPISEHNRLYWYRQTLGQGPEFLTYFQNEAQLEKSRLLSDRFSAERPKGSFSTLEIQRTEQGDSAMYLCASSQTGNGELFFGEGSRLTVL.

This clone was detected only once. V and J are TRBV7-3 and TRBJ2-1; possibly TRBD1 or TRBD2 for D (5 bases each). The germline CDR1 and CDR2 sequences are SGHTA and FQGTGA. The CDR3 has 15 amino acids. The V end was cut by 4 bases, the J end by 0 bases, with 10 bases between. CDR3 loop: CASSSDGTSYNEQFF. The CDR3 DNA reads TGTGCCAGCAGCTCAGATGGGACCTCCTACAATGAGCAGTTCTTC.

The chain recombines TRBV18 with TRBJ1-1; D is uncertain. The CDR3 runs 15 residues. Trimming took 3 bases from V and 4 from J, leaving 15 bases between them. Germline V gene data show CDR1 as KGHSH and CDR2 as LQKENI. CDR3 region: CASSPTDPTSTEAFF. Written as DNA, the CDR3 is TGTGCCAGCTCACCCACCGACCCGACTTCCACTGAAGCTTTCTTT.

The chain is built from TRBV19 and TRBJ1-1, with unresolved D. The CDR3 covers 13 residues. Per germline, CDR1 LNHDA and CDR2 SQIVND (reference sequence). V was clipped by 5 bases and J by 6 bases, with 13 bases between them. The CDR3 region is CASSADVGSEAFF. CDR3 DNA sequence: TGTGCCAGTAGTGCGGACGTGGGCTCTGAAGCTTTCTTT.

This clone was counted a few times. The chain employs TRBV5-5 and TRBJ1-5; 10 bases are shared with TRBD1. The CDR3 runs to 17 residues. Trimming cost V 3 bases and J 5 bases; bases outside gene matches: 11. Germline lookup yields CDR1 SGHKS and CDR2 YYEKEE (reference sequence). In DNA form, the CDR3 reads TGTGCCAGCAGCTGGAGCCCCGGACAGGGGGGCGATCAGCCCCAGCATTTT. Amino acids: CASSWSPGQGGDQPQHF.

This clone was observed once. This chain connects TRBV5-5 to TRBJ1-5; weak D call: TRBD1 (5 bases). The CDR3 is made up of 14 amino acids. Trimming took off 1 base at V and 7 bases at J, with 12 bases between the two ends. Germline loops: CDR1 SGHKS, CDR2 YYEKEE (reference sequence). CDR3 in amino acids: CASSLWGVGQPQHF. The CDR3, as DNA: TGTGCCAGCAGCTTGTGGGGGGTTGGCCAGCCCCAGCATTTT.

The gene calls are TRBV28 and TRBJ2-1; D is undetermined. Germline V gene lookup returns CDR1 MDHEN and CDR2 SYDVKM. V lost 5 bases and J lost 7, with 9 bases in between. This CDR3 has 12 residues. CDR3 residues: CASSAFGNEQFF. CDR3 DNA sequence: TGTGCCAGCAGTGCCTTTGGGAATGAGCAGTTCTTC. The entire variable domain, with the rest obtained from reference TRBV28 and TRBJ2-1, is as follows: DVKVTQSSRYLVKRTGEKVFLECVQDMDHENMFWYRQDPGLGLRLIYFSYDVKMKEKGDIPEGYSVSREKKERFSLILESASTNQTSMYLCASSAFGNEQFFGPGTRLTVL.

This chain links TRBV10-3 with TRBJ1-1, with a tentative D call TRBD1 (5 bases). The V gene lost 7 bases and the J gene lost 2 bases, with 11 bases spanning the gap. Germline-derived CDR1 and CDR2 are ENHRY and SYGVKD. The CDR3 spans 13 residues. The DNA of the CDR3 is TGTGCCATCACCATGGGGGTTAACACTGAAGCTTTCTTT. Protein: CAITMGVNTEAFF.

The chain links TRBV11-3 to TRBJ2-3; D may be TRBD1 or TRBD2 (5 bases each). Trimming stripped 5 bases from V and 3 bases from J, with 15 bases between. Germline V gene lookup returns CDR1 SGHNT and CDR2 YENEEA. The CDR3 covers 15 residues. The chain's CDR3 is CASSLRDGGTDTQYF. DNA of the CDR3: TGTGCCAGCAGCCTCCGGGACGGCGGTACAGATACGCAGTATTTT.

CDR3 amino acids: CASSLQQETQYF. The CDR3 nucleotides are TGTGCCAGCTCACTACAACAAGAGACCCAGTACTTC. This chain links TRBV18 with TRBJ2-5; D is undetermined. The germline V gene has CDR1 KGHSH and CDR2 LQKENI. The CDR3 spans 12 residues. V lost 4 bases to trimming and J lost 2 bases, with 5 bases between them.

The J gene is TRBJ2-1, the V gene TRBV29-1; 7 nucleotides match TRBD2. The CDR3 length is 15 residues. Germline-derived CDR1 and CDR2 are SQVTM and ANQGSEA. Trimming removed 3 bases from V and 0 bases from J; junction bases left unmatched: 5. For the CDR3, the DNA is TGCAGCGTTGATGGCCTAGCGGCCTCCTACAATGAGCAGTTCTTC. Residues: CSVDGLAASYNEQFF.

The rearrangement uses TRBV19 and TRBJ2-7; no reliable D call. V gave up 3 bases and J gave up 0 bases, with 12 bases separating them. The CDR3 runs to 15 residues. Germline V gene sequence: CDR1 LNHDA, CDR2 SQIVND (reference sequence). The CDR3 loop is CASSIKDGYSYEQYF. CDR3 DNA sequence: TGTGCCAGTAGTATCAAAGACGGGTACTCCTACGAGCAGTACTTC.

The V gene is TRBV7-2, the J gene TRBJ2-2; TRBD2 is a possible D gene (6 bases). This CDR3 region has 18 residues. V shed 5 bases and J shed 9 bases, with 28 bases lying between them. Looked up from germline, CDR1 is SGHTA and CDR2 is FQGNSA. The CDR3 DNA reads as TGTGCCAGCAGCCCACCCCTGGTAACGCTGGGACTGGCCCGGGAGCTGTTTTTT. This codes for CASSPPLVTLGLARELFF.

This clone showed up just a few times. This chain links TRBV12-5 with TRBJ2-1; TRBD1 matches at 7 bases. CDR3 size: 13 residues. The V and J ends lost 6 bases and 5 bases, in that order; junction bases with no gene match: 4. Germline CDR1 and CDR2: LGHNT and FRNRAP. Here the CDR3 reads CASGVTGNNEQFF. The CDR3 nucleotides read TGTGCTAGTGGGGTGACAGGGAACAATGAGCAGTTCTTC.

CDR3 amino acids: CASSPARPGRDEQFF. CDR3 coding DNA: TGCGCCAGCAGCCCCGCACGACCGGGACGAGATGAGCAGTTCTTC. V and J are TRBV5-1 and TRBJ2-1; D is possibly TRBD1 or TRBD2 (5 bases each). V shed 4 bases and J shed 8 bases, with 19 bases lying between them. From germline, CDR1 is SGHRS and CDR2 YFSETQ. This CDR3 is built from 15 residues.

V and J are TRBV10-2 and TRBJ2-1; 11 positions agree with TRBD1. The CDR3 loop spans 17 amino acids. The germline CDR1 and CDR2 sequences are WSHSY and SAAADI. V lost 6 bases to trimming and J lost 2 bases; unmatched junction nucleotides: 9. CDR3 nucleotide sequence: TGCGCCAGCAGCGGGACAGGGGGGTCGTACGCCTACAATGAGCAGTTCTTC. Translation: CASSGTGGSYAYNEQFF.

This clone has a handful of counts. The chain is built from TRBV28 and TRBJ1-5, with TRBD1 as a possible D gene (6 bases). This CDR3 contains 13 residues. Germline CDR1 MDHEN, CDR2 SYDVKM. Deletions cut 6 bases from V and 5 bases from J, with 11 bases between. The CDR3 nucleotides are TGTGCCAGCAGCACAGGGTTGGATCAGCCCCAGCATTTT. Its translation: CASSTGLDQPQHF.

V and J are TRBV7-9 and TRBJ1-4; D gene ambiguous. The CDR3 is 14 residues long. The V end was cut by 5 bases, the J end by 2 bases, with 9 bases between. Germline CDR1 reads SEHNR; CDR2 reads FQNEAQ (reference sequence). The CDR3 DNA reads as TGTGCCAGCAGCCCGCCGGATACTAATGAAAAACTGTTTTTT. Translation gives CASSPPDTNEKLFF.

The chain links TRBV18 to TRBJ1-1; 7 bases match TRBD1. The CDR3 consists of 14 residues. Germline values: CDR1 KGHSH, CDR2 LQKENI. With V trimmed by 3 bases and J by 6 bases, 7 bases remained unmatched. The DNA for the CDR3 is TGTGCCAGCTCACCCGGGACAGCAACAGCTGAAGCTTTCTTT. Amino acids: CASSPGTATAEAFF.

The chain couples TRBV9 to TRBJ2-7; 7 bases fit TRBD1. The length of the CDR3 is 14 residues. Losses at the gene ends were 0 bases for V and 6 bases for J; bases not matched to a gene: 6. In germline, CDR1 is SGDLS, CDR2 YYNGEE. The CDR3 DNA reads as TGTGCCAGCAGCGTAGACGAGGGGGCCGGCGAGCAGTACTTC. It specifies CASSVDEGAGEQYF. Full variable domain (remainder filled in from reference TRBV9 and TRBJ2-7): DSGVTQTPKHLITATGQRVTLRCSPRSGDLSVYWYQQSLDQGLQFLIQYYNGEERAKGNILERFSAQQFPDLHSELNLSSLELGDSALYFCASSVDEGAGEQYFGPGTRLTVT.

The J gene is TRBJ2-4, the V gene TRBV5-6, with D possibly TRBD2 on 6 matching bases. The CDR3 runs to 14 residues. Germline CDR1 is SGHDT and CDR2 is YYEEEE. V gave up 3 bases and J gave up 6 bases, with 13 bases separating them. As DNA, the CDR3 is TGTGCCAGCAGCTCCGGAGGGCTCGGAAACATTCAGTACTTC. Residues: CASSSGGLGNIQYF.